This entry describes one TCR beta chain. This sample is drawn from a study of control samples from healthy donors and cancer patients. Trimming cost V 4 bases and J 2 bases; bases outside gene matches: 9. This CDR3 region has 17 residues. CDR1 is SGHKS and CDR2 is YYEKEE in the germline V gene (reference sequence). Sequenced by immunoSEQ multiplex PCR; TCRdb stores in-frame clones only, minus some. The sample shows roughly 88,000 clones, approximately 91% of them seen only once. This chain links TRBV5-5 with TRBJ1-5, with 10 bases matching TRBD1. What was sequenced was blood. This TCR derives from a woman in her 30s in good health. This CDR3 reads CASSPIFGTGGNQPQHF. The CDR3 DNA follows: TGTGCCAGCAGCCCAATTTTCGGGACAGGGGGCAATCAGCCCCAGCATTTT.